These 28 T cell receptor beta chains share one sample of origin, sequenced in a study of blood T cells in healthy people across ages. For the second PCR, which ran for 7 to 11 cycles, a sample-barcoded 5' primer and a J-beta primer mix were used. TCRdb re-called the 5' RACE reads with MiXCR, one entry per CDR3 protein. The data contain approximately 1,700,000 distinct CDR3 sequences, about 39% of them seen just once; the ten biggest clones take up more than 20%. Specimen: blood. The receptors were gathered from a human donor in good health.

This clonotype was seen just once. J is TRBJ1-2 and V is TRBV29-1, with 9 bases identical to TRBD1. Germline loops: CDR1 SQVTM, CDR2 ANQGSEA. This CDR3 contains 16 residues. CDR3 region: CSILLVAGTGSSGYTF. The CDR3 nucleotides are TGCAGTATTCTTCTCGTCGCCGGGACAGGGTCCTCTGGCTACACCTTC.

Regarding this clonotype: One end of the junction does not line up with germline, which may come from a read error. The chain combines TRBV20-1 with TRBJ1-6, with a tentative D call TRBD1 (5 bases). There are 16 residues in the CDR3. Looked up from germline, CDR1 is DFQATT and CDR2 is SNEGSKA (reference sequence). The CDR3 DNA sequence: TGCAGTGCTGGAGAAGGACACAAAGGCCCGAATTCACCCCTCCACTTT. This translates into CSAGEGHKGPNSPLHF.

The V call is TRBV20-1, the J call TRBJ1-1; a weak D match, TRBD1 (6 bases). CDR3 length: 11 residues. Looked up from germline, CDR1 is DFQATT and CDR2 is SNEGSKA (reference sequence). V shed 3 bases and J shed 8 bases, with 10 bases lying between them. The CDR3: CSASPDREAFF. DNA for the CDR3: TGCAGTGCTAGCCCGGACAGAGAAGCTTTCTTT.

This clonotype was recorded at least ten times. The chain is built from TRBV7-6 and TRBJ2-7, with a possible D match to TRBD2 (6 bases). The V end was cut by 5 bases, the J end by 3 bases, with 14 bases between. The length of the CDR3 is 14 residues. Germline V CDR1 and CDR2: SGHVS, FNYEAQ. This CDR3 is CASSAWGVGYEQYF. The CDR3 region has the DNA TGTGCCAGCAGCGCGTGGGGGGTGGGCTACGAGCAGTACTTC.

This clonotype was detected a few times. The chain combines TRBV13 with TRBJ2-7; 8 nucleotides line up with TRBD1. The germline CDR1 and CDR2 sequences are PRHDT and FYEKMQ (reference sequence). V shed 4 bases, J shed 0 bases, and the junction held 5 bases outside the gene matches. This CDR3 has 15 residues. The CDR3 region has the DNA TGTGCCAGCAGCTGGACAGGGACAGCCTCCTACGAGCAGTACTTC. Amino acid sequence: CASSWTGTASYEQYF. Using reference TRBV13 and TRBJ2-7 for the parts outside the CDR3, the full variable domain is AAGVIQSPRHLIKEKRETATLKCYPIPRHDTVYWYQQGPGQDPQFLISFYEKMQSDKGSIPDRFSAQQFSDYHSELNMSSLELGDSALYFCASSWTGTASYEQYFGPGTRLTVT.

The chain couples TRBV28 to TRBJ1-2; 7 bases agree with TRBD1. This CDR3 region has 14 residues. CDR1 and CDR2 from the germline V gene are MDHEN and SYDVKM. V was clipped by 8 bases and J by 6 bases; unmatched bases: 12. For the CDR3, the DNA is TGTGCCAGCCGGGTTACAGGGGTGGGACATGGCTACACCTTC. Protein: CASRVTGVGHGYTF.

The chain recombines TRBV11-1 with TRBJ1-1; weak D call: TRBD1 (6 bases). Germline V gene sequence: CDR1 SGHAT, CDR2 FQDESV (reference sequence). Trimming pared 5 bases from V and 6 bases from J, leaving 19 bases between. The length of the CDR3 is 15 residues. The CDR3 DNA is TGTGCCAGCAGCATCGCTCCAGGGGCCGGGGCTGAAGCTTTCTTT. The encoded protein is CASSIAPGAGAEAFF.

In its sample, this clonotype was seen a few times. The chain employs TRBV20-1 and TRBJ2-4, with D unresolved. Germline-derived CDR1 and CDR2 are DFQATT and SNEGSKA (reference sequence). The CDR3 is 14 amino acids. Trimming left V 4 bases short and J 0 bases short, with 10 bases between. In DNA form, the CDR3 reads TGCAGTGCTAAGGACGGCCTAGCCAAAAACATTCAGTACTTC. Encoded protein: CSAKDGLAKNIQYF.

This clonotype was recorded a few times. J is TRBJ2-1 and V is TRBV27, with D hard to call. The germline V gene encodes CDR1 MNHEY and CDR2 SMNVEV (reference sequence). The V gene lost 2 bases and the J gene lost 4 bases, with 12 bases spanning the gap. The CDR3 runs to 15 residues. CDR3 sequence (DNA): TGTGCCAGCAGTTTAAAAGGGCAGTTATACAATGAGCAGTTCTTC. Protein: CASSLKGQLYNEQFF.

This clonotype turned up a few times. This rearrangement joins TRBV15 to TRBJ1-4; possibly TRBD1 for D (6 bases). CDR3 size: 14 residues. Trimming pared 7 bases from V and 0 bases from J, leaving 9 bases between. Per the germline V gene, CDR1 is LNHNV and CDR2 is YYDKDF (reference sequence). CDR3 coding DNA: TGTGCCACCACAGGACAGCCAACTAATGAAAAACTGTTTTTT. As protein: CATTGQPTNEKLFF. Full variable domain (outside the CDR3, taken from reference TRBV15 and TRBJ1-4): DAMVIQNPRYQVTQFGKPVTLSCSQTLNHNVMYWYQQKSSQAPKLLFHYYDKDFNNEADTPDNFQSRRPNTSFCFLDIRSPGLGDTAMYLCATTGQPTNEKLFFGSGTQLSVL.

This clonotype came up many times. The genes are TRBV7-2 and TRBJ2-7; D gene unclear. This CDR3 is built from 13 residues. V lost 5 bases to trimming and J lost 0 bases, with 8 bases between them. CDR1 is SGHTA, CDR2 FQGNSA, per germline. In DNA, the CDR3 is TGTGCCAGCAGCCTGAGACTCTCCTACGAGCAGTACTTC. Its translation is CASSLRLSYEQYF. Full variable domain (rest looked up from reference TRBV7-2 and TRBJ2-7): GAGVSQSPSNKVTEKGKDVELRCDPISGHTALYWYRQSLGQGLEFLIYFQGNSAPDKSGLPSDRFSAERTGGSVSTLTIQRTQQEDSAVYLCASSLRLSYEQYFGPGTRLTVT.

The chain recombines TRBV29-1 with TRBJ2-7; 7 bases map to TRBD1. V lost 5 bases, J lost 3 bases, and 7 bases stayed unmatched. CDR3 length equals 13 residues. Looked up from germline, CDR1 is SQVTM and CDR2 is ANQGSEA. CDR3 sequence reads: CSVRQGQSYEQYF. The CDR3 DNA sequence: TGCAGCGTTAGACAGGGCCAGAGCTACGAGCAGTACTTC.

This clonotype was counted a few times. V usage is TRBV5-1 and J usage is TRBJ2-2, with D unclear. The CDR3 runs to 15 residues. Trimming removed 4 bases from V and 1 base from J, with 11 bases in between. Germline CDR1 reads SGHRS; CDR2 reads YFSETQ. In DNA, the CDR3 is TGCGCCAGCAGCATAGGACCGCAGAACACCGGGGAGCTGTTTTTT. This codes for CASSIGPQNTGELFF.

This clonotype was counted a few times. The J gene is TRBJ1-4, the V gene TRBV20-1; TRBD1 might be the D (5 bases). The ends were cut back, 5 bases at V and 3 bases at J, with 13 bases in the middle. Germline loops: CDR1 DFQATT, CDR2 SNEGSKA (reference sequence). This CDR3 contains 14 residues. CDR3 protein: CSAPGPGANEKLFF. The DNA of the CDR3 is TGCAGTGCTCCGGGGCCCGGGGCTAATGAAAAACTGTTTTTT.

The CDR3: CSARDRDSGYNEQFF. The CDR3 DNA follows: TGCAGTGCTAGAGATCGGGATAGCGGCTACAATGAGCAGTTCTTC. The rearrangement uses TRBV20-1 and TRBJ2-1; possible D gene TRBD2, 6 bases. V lost 0 bases and J lost 3, with 12 bases in between. The CDR3 contains 15 residues. Germline CDR1 reads DFQATT; CDR2 reads SNEGSKA (reference sequence).

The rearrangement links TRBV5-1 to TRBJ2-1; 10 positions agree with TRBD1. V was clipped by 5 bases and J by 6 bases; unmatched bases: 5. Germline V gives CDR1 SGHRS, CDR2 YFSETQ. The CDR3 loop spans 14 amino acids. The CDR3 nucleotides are TGCGCCAGCAGGTCGGGACAGGGGACCAATGAGCAGTTCTTC. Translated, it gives CASRSGQGTNEQFF.

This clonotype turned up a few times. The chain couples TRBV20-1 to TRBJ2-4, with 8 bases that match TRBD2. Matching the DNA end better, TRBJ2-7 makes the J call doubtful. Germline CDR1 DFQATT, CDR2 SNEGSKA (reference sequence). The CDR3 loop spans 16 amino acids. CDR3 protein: CSARDVLRGGRYEQYF. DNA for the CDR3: TGCAGTGCTAGAGATGTCCTTCGGGGGGGAAGATACGAGCAGTACTTC.

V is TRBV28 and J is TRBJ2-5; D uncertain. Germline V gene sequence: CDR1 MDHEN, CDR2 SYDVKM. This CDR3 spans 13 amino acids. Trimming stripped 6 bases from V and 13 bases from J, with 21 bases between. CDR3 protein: CASRPNGAQRLYF. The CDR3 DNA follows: TGTGCCAGCAGACCAAACGGAGCACAGAGGCTGTACTTC.

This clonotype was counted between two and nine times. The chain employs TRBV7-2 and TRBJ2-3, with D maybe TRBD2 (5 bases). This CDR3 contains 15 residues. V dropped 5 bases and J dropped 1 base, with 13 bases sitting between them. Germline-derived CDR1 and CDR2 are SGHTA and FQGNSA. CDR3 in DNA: TGTGCCAGCAGCCCTAGGAGGAGCGGCACAGATACGCAGTATTTT. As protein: CASSPRRSGTDTQYF. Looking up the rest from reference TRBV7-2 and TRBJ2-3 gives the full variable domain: GAGVSQSPSNKVTEKGKDVELRCDPISGHTALYWYRQSLGQGLEFLIYFQGNSAPDKSGLPSDRFSAERTGGSVSTLTIQRTQQEDSAVYLCASSPRRSGTDTQYFGPGTRLTVL.

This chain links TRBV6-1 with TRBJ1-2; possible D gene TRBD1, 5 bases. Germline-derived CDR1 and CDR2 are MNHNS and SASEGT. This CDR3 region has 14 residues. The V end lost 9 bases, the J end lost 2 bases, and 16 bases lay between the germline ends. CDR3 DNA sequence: TGTGCCAGTCAGCCGGGACCGGCGAACTATGGCTACACCTTC. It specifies CASQPGPANYGYTF.

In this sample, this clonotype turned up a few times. The CDR3 DNA reads as TGTGCCAGCAGTTACTCGAAGGCAGCCCCCAACGAGCAGTACTTC. This sequence encodes CASSYSKAAPNEQYF. V usage is TRBV6-2 or TRBV6-3 and J usage is TRBJ2-7, with D hard to call. Germline values: CDR1 MNHEY, CDR2 SVGEGT. V was clipped by 0 bases and J by 5 bases, with 14 bases between them. The CDR3 totals 15 residues.

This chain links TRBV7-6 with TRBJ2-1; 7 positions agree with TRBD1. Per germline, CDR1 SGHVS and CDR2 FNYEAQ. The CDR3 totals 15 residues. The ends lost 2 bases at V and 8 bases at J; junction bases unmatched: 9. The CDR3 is CASSLLQGNVDEQFF. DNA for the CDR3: TGTGCCAGCAGCTTATTACAGGGGAATGTAGATGAGCAGTTCTTC.

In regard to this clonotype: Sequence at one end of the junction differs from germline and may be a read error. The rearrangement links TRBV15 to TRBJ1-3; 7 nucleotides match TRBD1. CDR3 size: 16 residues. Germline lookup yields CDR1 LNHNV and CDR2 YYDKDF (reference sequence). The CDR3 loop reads CVTSRDSGGPRNTIYF. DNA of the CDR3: TGTGTCACCAGCAGAGATTCAGGGGGACCGAGAAACACCATATATTTT.

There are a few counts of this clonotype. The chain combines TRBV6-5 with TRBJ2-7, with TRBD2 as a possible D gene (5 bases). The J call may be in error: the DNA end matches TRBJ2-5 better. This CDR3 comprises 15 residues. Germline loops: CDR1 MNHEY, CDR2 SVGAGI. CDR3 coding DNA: TGTGCCAGCAGTTACGGAGGACCCACCATCGGGACCCAGTACTTC. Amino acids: CASSYGGPTIGTQYF.

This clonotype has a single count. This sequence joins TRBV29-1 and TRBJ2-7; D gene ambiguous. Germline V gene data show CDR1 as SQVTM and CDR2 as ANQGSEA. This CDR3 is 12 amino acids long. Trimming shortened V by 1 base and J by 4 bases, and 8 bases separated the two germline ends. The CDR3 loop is CSVEGSRYEQYF. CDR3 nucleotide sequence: TGCAGCGTTGAAGGCAGCCGGTACGAGCAGTACTTC.

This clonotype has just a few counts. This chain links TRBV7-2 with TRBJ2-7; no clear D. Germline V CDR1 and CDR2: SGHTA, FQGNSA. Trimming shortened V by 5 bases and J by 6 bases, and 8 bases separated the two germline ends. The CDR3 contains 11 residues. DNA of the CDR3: TGTGCCAGCAGCCCTGGCAGCGAGCAGTACTTC. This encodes CASSPGSEQYF. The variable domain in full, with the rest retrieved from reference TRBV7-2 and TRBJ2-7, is GAGVSQSPSNKVTEKGKDVELRCDPISGHTALYWYRQSLGQGLEFLIYFQGNSAPDKSGLPSDRFSAERTGGSVSTLTIQRTQQEDSAVYLCASSPGSEQYFGPGTRLTVT.

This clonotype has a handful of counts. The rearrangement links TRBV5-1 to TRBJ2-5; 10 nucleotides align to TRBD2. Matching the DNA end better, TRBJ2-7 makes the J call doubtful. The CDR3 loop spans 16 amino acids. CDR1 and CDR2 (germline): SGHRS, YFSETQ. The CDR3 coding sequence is TGCGCCAGCAGCTCCTATCGGACTAGCGGCACATACGAGCAGTACTTC. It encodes CASSSYRTSGTYEQYF.

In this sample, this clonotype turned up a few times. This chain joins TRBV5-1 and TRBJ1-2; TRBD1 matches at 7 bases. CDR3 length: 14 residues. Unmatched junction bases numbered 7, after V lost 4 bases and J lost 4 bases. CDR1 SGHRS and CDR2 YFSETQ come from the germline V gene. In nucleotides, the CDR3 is TGCGCCAGCAGCACCATAGGGACAGTCTATGGCTACACCTTC. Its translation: CASSTIGTVYGYTF.